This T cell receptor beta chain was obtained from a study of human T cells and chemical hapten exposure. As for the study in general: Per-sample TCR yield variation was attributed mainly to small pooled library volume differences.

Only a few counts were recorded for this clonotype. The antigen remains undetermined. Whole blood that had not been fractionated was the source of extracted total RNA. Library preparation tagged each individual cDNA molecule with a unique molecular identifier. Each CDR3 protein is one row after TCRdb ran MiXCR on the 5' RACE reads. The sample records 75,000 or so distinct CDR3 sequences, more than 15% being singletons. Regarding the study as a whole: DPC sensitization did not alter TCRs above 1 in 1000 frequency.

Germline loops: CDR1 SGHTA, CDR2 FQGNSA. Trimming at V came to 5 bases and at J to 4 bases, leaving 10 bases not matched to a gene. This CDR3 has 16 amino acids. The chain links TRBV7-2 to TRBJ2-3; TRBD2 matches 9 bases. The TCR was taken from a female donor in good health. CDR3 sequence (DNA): TGTGCCAGCAGCCCACTAGCGGGCGGACCGGCAGATACGCAGTATTTT. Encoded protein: CASSPLAGGPADTQYF.